One T cell receptor beta chain is described in this entry. This CDR3 has 13 amino acids. Trimming took 6 bases from V and 2 from J; bases not matched to a gene: 5. Per the germline V gene, CDR1 is SQVTM and CDR2 is ANQGSEA. These data originate in a study of blood T cell repertoires in COVID-19. Turning to the study itself: Specimens from acute and convalescent COVID-19 originated in the United States, Italy and Spain.

Per the authors' pipeline: Estimates of nucleated cell counts were drawn from the amplification of reference gene primers. TCRdb keeps only in-frame clones here, not all; method: immunoSEQ multiplex PCR. V and J calls and clone size are those listed in that table; D and trimming were worked out from the DNA. The sample carries fewer than 300,000 clones, more than 65% recorded once. The chain carries TRBV29-1 and TRBJ1-2, with TRBD1 matching 8 bases. The sequence came from a woman aged 18-29 years with acute or convalescent COVID-19. Sequenced input: peripheral blood. The CDR3 DNA reads as TGCAGCGTCGGGAGGACAGGGAACTATGGCTACACCTTC. It translates to CSVGRTGNYGYTF.